The rows below give T cell receptor beta chains drawn from one sample of a study of Graves' ophthalmopathy and Graves' hyperthyroidism. TCRdb independently ran MiXCR on the multiplex PCR reads; one entry per CDR3 protein. This table has about 480,000 distinct CDR3 sequences, under 15% appearing once. Sequencing input: blood. The receptors were gathered from a woman aged 25 to 45 with Graves' ophthalmopathy. CDR3s include the opening cysteine and the closing phenylalanine or tryptophan. D genes are given only for firm matches. Only part of the rows carry a size: once, few, many, or a class if the clone is expanded.

V gene	clone size	J gene	D gene	CDR3 DNA	CDR3 protein
TRBV6-1	-	TRBJ1-1	-	TGTGCCACCCTCCTCGGGCAGGCGAACACTGAAGCTTTCTTT	CATLLGQANTEAFF
TRBV6-1	few	TRBJ2-7	TRBD1	TGTGCCAGCAGTGAAGAAGAAGGGGGCGCCTACGAGCAGTACTTC	CASSEEEGGAYEQYF
TRBV20-1	many	TRBJ2-7	TRBD1	TGCAGTGCTAGAGTCTCCAGGGGGTTCGGAGGCGAGCAGTACTTC	CSARVSRGFGGEQYF
TRBV12-3/TRBV12-4	many	TRBJ1-1	TRBD1	TGTGCCAGCAGTTTCGTGGACAGGGCTGAAGCTTTCTTT	CASSFVDRAEAFF
TRBV7-9	many	TRBJ2-7	-	TGTGCCAGCAGCCCTCAAAGGGCCAACGAGCAGTACTTC	CASSPQRANEQYF
TRBV28	many	TRBJ2-5	-	TGTGCCACCCTGGAGGCGGACAAAGGGACCCAGTACTTC	CATLEADKGTQYF
TRBV11-2	many	TRBJ2-7	TRBD1	TGTGCCAGCAGCTTAGTCGGGACAGAGAGATCTTACGAGCAGTACTTC	CASSLVGTERSYEQYF
TRBV6-1	many	TRBJ1-2	-	TGTGCCAGCAGTGAAGTAGTGGAAGGGGTCTATGGCTACACCTTC	CASSEVVEGVYGYTF
TRBV5-1	many	TRBJ2-7	-	TGCGCCAGCAACCCCGGCCAAGGCGGGAACCCCCGCTCCTACGAGCAGTACTTC	CASNPGQGGNPRSYEQYF
TRBV29-1	many	TRBJ2-5	-	TGCAGCGTTGTGGACCTCCAAGAGACCCAGTACTTC	CSVVDLQETQYF
TRBV6-2/TRBV6-3	many	TRBJ2-5	TRBD2	TGTGCCAGCAGTCACCCCCGGACTAGCGGGCTGGAGACCCAGTACTTC	CASSHPRTSGLETQYF